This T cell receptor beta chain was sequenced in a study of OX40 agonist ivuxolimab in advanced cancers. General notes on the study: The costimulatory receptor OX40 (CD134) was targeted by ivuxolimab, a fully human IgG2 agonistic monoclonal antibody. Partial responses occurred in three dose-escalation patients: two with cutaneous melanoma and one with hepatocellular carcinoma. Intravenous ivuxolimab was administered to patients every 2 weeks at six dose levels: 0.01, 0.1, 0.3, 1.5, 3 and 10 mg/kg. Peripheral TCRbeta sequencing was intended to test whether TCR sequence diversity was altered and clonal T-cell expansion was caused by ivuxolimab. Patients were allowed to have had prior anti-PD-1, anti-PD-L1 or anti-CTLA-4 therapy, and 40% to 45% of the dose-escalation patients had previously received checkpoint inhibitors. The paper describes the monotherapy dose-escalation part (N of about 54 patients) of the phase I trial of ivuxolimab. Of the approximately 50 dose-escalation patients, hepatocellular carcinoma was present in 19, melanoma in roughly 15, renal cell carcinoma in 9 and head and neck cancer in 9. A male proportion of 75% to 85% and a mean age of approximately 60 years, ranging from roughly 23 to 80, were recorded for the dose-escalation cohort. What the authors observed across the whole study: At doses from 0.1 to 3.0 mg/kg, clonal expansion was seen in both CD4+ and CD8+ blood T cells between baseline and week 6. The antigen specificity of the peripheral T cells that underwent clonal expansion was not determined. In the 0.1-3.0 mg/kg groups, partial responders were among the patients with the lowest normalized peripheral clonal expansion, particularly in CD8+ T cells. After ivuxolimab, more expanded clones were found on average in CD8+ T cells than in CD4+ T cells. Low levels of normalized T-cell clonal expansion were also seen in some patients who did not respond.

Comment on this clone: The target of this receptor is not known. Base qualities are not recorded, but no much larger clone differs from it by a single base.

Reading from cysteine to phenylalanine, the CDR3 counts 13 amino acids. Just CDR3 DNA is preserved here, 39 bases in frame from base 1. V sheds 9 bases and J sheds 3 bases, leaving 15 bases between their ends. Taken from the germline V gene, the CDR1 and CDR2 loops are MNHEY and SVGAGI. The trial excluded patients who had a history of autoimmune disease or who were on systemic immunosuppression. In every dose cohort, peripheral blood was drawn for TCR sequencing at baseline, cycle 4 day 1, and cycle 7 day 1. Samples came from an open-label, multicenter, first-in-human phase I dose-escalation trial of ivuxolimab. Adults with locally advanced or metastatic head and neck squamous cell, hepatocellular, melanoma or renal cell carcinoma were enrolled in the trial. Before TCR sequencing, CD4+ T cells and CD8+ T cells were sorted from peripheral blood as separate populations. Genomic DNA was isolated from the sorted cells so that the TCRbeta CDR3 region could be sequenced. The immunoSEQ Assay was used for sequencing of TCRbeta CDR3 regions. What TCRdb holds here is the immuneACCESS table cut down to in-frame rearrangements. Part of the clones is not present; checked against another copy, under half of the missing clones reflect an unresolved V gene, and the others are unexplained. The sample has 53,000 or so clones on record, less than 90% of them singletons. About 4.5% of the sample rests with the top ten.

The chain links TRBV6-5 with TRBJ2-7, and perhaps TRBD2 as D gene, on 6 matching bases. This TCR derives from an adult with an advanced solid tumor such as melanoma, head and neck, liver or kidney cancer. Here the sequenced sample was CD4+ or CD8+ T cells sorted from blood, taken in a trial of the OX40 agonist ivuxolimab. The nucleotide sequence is TGTGCCAGTCAGTGGCACGGGAGCTACGAGCAGTACTTC. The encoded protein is CASQWHGSYEQYF.